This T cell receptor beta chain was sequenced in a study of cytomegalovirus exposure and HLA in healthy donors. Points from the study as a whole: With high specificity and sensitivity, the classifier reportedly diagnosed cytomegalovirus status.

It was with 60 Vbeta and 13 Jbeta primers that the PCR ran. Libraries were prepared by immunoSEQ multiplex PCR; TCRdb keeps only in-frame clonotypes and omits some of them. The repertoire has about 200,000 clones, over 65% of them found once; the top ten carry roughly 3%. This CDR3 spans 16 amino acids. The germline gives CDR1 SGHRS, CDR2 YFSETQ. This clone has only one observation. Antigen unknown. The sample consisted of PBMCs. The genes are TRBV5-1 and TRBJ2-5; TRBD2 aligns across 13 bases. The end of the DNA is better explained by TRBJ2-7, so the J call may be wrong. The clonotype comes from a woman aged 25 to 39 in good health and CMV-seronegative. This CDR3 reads CASSRGLAGESYEQYF. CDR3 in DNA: TGCGCCAGCAGCCGTGGACTAGCGGGAGAGTCCTACGAGCAGTACTTC.